The 13 T cell receptor beta chains below come from one sample, sequenced in a study of T cell responses to AZD1222 COVID-19 vaccine. The repertoire was sequenced with immunoSEQ multiplex PCR; TCRdb's copy has only in-frame clones and lacks some. Of approximately 100,000 clones in the sample, 92% were seen once. The sample here was peripheral blood, taken on day 0 of AZD1222 vaccination. These receptors all come from an adult in good health.

This sequence joins TRBV9 and TRBJ1-4; a possible D gene is TRBD1 (5 bases). The CDR3 loop spans 15 amino acids. Germline V gene lookup returns CDR1 SGDLS and CDR2 YYNGEE. V was clipped by 4 bases and J by 0 bases, with 10 bases between them. CDR3 bases: TGTGCCAGCAGCCGGGACGCTGCAACTAATGAAAAACTGTTTTTT. As protein: CASSRDAATNEKLFF.

V is TRBV3-1 (or the pseudogene TRBV3-2) and J is TRBJ1-3; 7 nucleotides match TRBD1. The CDR3 sequence is 17 residues long. Germline V gene sequence: CDR1 LGHDT, CDR2 YNNKEL (reference sequence). The V segment lost 0 bases and the J segment 3 bases; nucleotides outside the gene matches: 8. This chain's CDR3 is CASSQDPDRVVGNTIYF. The CDR3 coding sequence is TGTGCCAGCAGCCAAGATCCCGACAGGGTGGTTGGAAACACCATATATTTT.

This clone appeared a single time. This CDR3 is CATSRTDRGTEAFF. The CDR3 bases are TGTGCCACCAGCAGAACGGACAGGGGCACTGAAGCTTTCTTT. The genes are TRBV15 and TRBJ1-1; 9 bases are shared with TRBD1. The germline V gene encodes CDR1 LNHNV and CDR2 YYDKDF (reference sequence). CDR3 size: 14 residues. After removal of 2 bases from V and 4 bases from J, the junction contained 2 bases not matched to a gene.

The chain carries TRBV6-5 and TRBJ2-1; D is possibly TRBD1 (5 bases). The V end lost 2 bases, the J end lost 8 bases, and 13 bases lay between the germline ends. The CDR3 spans 14 residues. CDR1 MNHEY and CDR2 SVGAGI come from the germline V gene. The CDR3 DNA follows: TGTGCCAGCAGTTACGTGGACACCCTCCATGAGCAGTTCTTC. It yields the protein CASSYVDTLHEQFF.

This chain's CDR3 is CASSQDGQGSAYNSPLHF. The DNA for the CDR3 is TGTGCCAGCAGCCAAGATGGACAGGGGAGTGCCTATAATTCACCCCTCCACTTT. V is TRBV4-2 and J is TRBJ1-6, with 9 bases that match TRBD1. Germline loops: CDR1 LGHNA, CDR2 YNFKEQ. The CDR3 is made up of 18 amino acids. The V gene end was trimmed by 0 bases and the J gene end by 2 bases; junction bases not matched to a gene: 5.

The chain has TRBV24-1 and TRBJ2-1; 11 bases fit TRBD1. Germline values: CDR1 KGHDR, CDR2 SFDVKD. The junction had 1 base not matched to a gene; V was cut back by 1 base and J by 3 bases. The CDR3 runs 16 residues. CDR3 loop: CATSDFGTGGYNEQFF. CDR3 coding DNA: TGTGCCACCAGTGATTTTGGGACAGGGGGCTACAATGAGCAGTTCTTC.

The J gene is TRBJ1-5, the V gene TRBV10-3, with D hard to call. V was shortened by 4 bases and J by 1 base, with 5 bases between the two germline ends. The CDR3 totals 13 residues. Per germline, CDR1 ENHRY and CDR2 SYGVKD. Here the CDR3 reads CAISGRSNQPQHF. In DNA, the CDR3 is TGTGCCATCAGTGGACGAAGCAATCAGCCCCAGCATTTT.

Turning to this clone: Other DNA variants within this sample encode the same CDR3. The chain is built from TRBV29-1 and TRBJ1-1; TRBD1 is a possible D gene (6 bases). Trimming removed 7 bases at V and 5 bases at J, with 11 bases between. This CDR3 is 11 amino acids long. Germline V gives CDR1 SQVTM, CDR2 ANQGSEA. The CDR3 loop reads CSARGGTEAFF. The DNA of the CDR3 is TGCAGCGCTAGGGGGGGGACTGAAGCTTTCTTT. The full variable domain, with the rest looked up from reference TRBV29-1 and TRBJ1-1, is SAVISQKPSRDICQRGTSLTIQCQVDSQVTMMFWYRQQPGQSLTLIATANQGSEATYESGFVIDKFPISRPNLTFSTLTVSNMSPEDSSIYLCSARGGTEAFFGQGTRLTVV.

This chain connects TRBV19 to TRBJ1-2; 7 bases agree with TRBD1. From germline, CDR1 is LNHDA and CDR2 SQIVND (reference sequence). Trimming at V came to 7 bases and at J to 1 base, leaving 6 bases not matched to a gene. The CDR3 consists of 14 residues. This chain's CDR3 is CASTGTAVNYGYTF. The CDR3 bases are TGTGCCAGTACCGGGACAGCTGTTAACTATGGCTACACCTTC.

The chain carries TRBV7-8 and TRBJ1-5; TRBD1 matches 8 bases. The CDR3 spans 15 residues. The germline V gene encodes CDR1 SGHVS and CDR2 FQNEAQ. V was clipped by 5 bases and J by 5 bases; unmatched bases: 8. This CDR3 reads CASSVDRGRDQPQHF. CDR3 bases: TGTGCCAGCAGCGTCGACAGGGGAAGAGATCAGCCCCAGCATTTT.

The rearrangement uses TRBV3-1 (or the pseudogene TRBV3-2) and TRBJ1-3; unclear D gene. V gave up 8 bases and J gave up 0 bases, with 8 bases separating them. Germline V gene data show CDR1 as LGHDT and CDR2 as YNNKEL (reference sequence). CDR3 size: 13 residues. This chain's CDR3 is CASAHGSGNTIYF. The CDR3 DNA sequence: TGTGCCAGCGCCCACGGCTCTGGAAACACCATATATTTT.

The chain uses TRBV9 and TRBJ2-7; D unresolved. Trimming left V 8 bases short and J 3 bases short, with 9 bases between. The CDR3 has 11 amino acids. Germline V gene sequence: CDR1 SGDLS, CDR2 YYNGEE. In nucleotides, the CDR3 is TGTGCCAGTGAATCCCTCTACGAGCAGTACTTC. It encodes CASESLYEQYF.

The J gene is TRBJ1-4, the V gene TRBV5-1; D might be TRBD1 (5 bases). Trimming removed 0 bases at V and 0 bases at J, with 6 bases between. The CDR3 is 15 residues long. Per germline, CDR1 SGHRS and CDR2 YFSETQ. The CDR3 nucleotides are TGCGCCAGCAGCTTGGAGACAGCAACTAATGAAAAACTGTTTTTT. It is translated as CASSLETATNEKLFF. The complete variable domain, with remaining parts taken from reference TRBV5-1 and TRBJ1-4, reads KAGVTQTPRYLIKTRGQQVTLSCSPISGHRSVSWYQQTPGQGLQFLFEYFSETQRNKGNFPGRFSGRQFSNSRSEMNVSTLELGDSALYLCASSLETATNEKLFFGSGTQLSVL.